This passage covers 30 T cell receptor beta chains from one sample sequenced in a study of T cell repertoires in cytomegalovirus infection. One entry per CDR3 protein results from TCRdb running MiXCR on the reads. The sample includes around 900,000 distinct CDR3 sequences, 31% of them seen just once. Their cognate antigens are unknown. The source material was cultured CD8+ T cells from PBMCs, sampled from culture after CMV antigen stimulation. The origin of the receptors is a human donor in good health (CMV status not recorded). Some clones in this sample may be carry-over from other donors' samples.

There are a few counts of this clonotype. The chain carries TRBV7-2 and TRBJ2-1; 15 nucleotides match TRBD2. J lost 1 base, V lost 7 bases, and 17 bases had no gene match. CDR3 size: 21 residues. The germline gives CDR1 SGHTA, CDR2 FQGNSA. CDR3 sequence: CASTHFVGLAGGSESYNEQFF. As DNA, the CDR3 is TGTGCCAGCACCCATTTCGTAGGACTAGCGGGGGGGAGTGAATCCTACAATGAGCAGTTCTTC.

This rearrangement joins TRBV5-5 to TRBJ2-1, with a possible D match to TRBD1 (6 bases). The CDR3 length is 18 residues. CDR1 and CDR2 (germline): SGHKS, YYEKEE (reference sequence). V lost 3 bases to trimming and J lost 0 bases, with 19 bases between them. The CDR3 DNA reads as TGTGCCAGCAGCTCCACGTTACAGGGATATTCCTCCTACAATGAGCAGTTCTTC. Residues: CASSSTLQGYSSYNEQFF.

In its sample, this clonotype was seen a few times. At one end the junction does not follow the germline gene, possibly because of a read error. This chain connects TRBV7-9 to TRBJ2-1; 7 nucleotides agree with TRBD2. This CDR3 is 15 amino acids long. CDR1 and CDR2 from the germline V gene are SEHNR and FQNEAQ (reference sequence). The CDR3 spells CASSSGLVVYKEQFF. Here the CDR3 DNA reads TGTGCCAGCAGTTCCGGACTAGTTGTTTACAAAGAGCAGTTCTTC.

This chain uses TRBV4-1 with TRBJ2-5; TRBD1 agrees at 8 bases. The CDR3 sequence is 16 residues long. Per the germline V gene, CDR1 is MGHRA and CDR2 is YSYEKL. After removal of 5 bases from V and 2 bases from J, the junction contained 10 bases not matched to a gene. In DNA, the CDR3 is TGCGCCAGCAGCTTCCTTGGACAGGGTACTCAAGAGACCCAGTACTTC. Its protein product is CASSFLGQGTQETQYF.

The gene calls are TRBV7-9 and TRBJ2-3; weak D call: TRBD1 (6 bases). This CDR3 comprises 13 residues. V was pared by 7 bases and J by 5 bases, with 13 bases between. Germline V CDR1 and CDR2: SEHNR, FQNEAQ (reference sequence). For the CDR3, the DNA is TGTGCCAGCAACCTTGGGACAAGAGATACGCAGTATTTT. This sequence encodes CASNLGTRDTQYF.

This clonotype was seen many times. This chain uses TRBV6-5 with TRBJ1-1; D remains ambiguous. From germline, CDR1 is MNHEY and CDR2 SVGAGI. Trimming took off 2 bases at V and 9 bases at J, with 7 bases between the two ends. This CDR3 contains 11 residues. The CDR3: CASSYQLQAFF. In DNA form, the CDR3 reads TGTGCCAGCAGTTACCAACTTCAAGCTTTCTTT.

This clonotype was observed a handful of times. The rearrangement uses TRBV27 and TRBJ2-7, with D hard to call. The CDR3 spans 16 residues. Germline-derived CDR1 and CDR2 are MNHEY and SMNVEV (reference sequence). Trimming left V 0 bases short and J 0 bases short, with 12 bases between. The CDR3 spells CASSLSDGTYSYEQYF. The CDR3 nucleotides are TGTGCCAGCAGTTTATCTGACGGCACCTACTCCTACGAGCAGTACTTC.

This clonotype was recorded a few times. The chain has TRBV27 and TRBJ2-7; perhaps TRBD1 as D (6 bases). Per germline, CDR1 MNHEY and CDR2 SMNVEV (reference sequence). There are 14 residues in the CDR3. V lost 6 bases and J lost 1, with 13 bases in between. CDR3 residues: CASRPFGQSYEQYF. The DNA of the CDR3 is TGTGCCAGCAGGCCTTTTGGACAGTCCTACGAGCAGTACTTC.

This clonotype was observed a handful of times. The chain is built from TRBV4-1 and TRBJ1-1; D possibly corresponds to TRBD1 (5 bases). This CDR3 has 15 residues. The germline CDR1 and CDR2 sequences are MGHRA and YSYEKL. Trimming removed 7 bases at V and 0 bases at J, with 15 bases between. Here the CDR3 reads CASKEHRGLNTEAFF. The CDR3 DNA reads TGCGCCAGCAAGGAGCATAGGGGCCTGAACACTGAAGCTTTCTTT.

The V call is TRBV5-4, the J call TRBJ2-7, with TRBD1 identical over 7 bases. The junction had 2 bases not matched to a gene; V was cut back by 2 bases and J by 6 bases. Germline V CDR1 and CDR2: SGHNT, YYREEE (reference sequence). The CDR3 runs to 12 residues. The CDR3 DNA sequence: TGTGCCAGCAGCTTTCACAGGGGCGAGCAGTACTTC. Translation gives CASSFHRGEQYF.

CDR3 amino acids: CASSVFGRPEDGYTF. The CDR3 DNA follows: TGTGCCAGCAGCGTATTCGGTCGCCCTGAGGATGGCTACACCTTC. V is TRBV9 and J is TRBJ1-2, with D unresolved. Looked up from germline, CDR1 is SGDLS and CDR2 is YYNGEE. The CDR3 is 15 amino acids. V shed 1 base and J shed 6 bases, with 16 bases lying between them. Drawing the rest from reference TRBV9 and TRBJ1-2, the complete variable domain is DSGVTQTPKHLITATGQRVTLRCSPRSGDLSVYWYQQSLDQGLQFLIQYYNGEERAKGNILERFSAQQFPDLHSELNLSSLELGDSALYFCASSVFGRPEDGYTFGSGTRLTVV.

The chain recombines TRBV6-1 with TRBJ1-5; D is perhaps TRBD1 (5 bases). CDR3 length: 15 amino acids. Germline values: CDR1 MNHNS, CDR2 SASEGT. Trimming cost V 4 bases and J 3 bases, with 13 bases left between them. In DNA, the CDR3 is TGTGCCAGCAGTGTAGAGGGACGGTACAATCAGCCCCAGCATTTT. It yields the protein CASSVEGRYNQPQHF.

Only a few counts were recorded for this clonotype. The V gene is TRBV7-6, the J gene TRBJ2-5; the D is unclear. The CDR3 runs 12 residues. Per the germline V gene, CDR1 is SGHVS and CDR2 is FNYEAQ. The V gene lost 6 bases and the J gene lost 7 bases, with 12 bases spanning the gap. As DNA, the CDR3 is TGTGCCAGCAGTGACGATCCCAGGACCCAGTACTTC. Its protein product is CASSDDPRTQYF.

Note on this clonotype: This may stem from a read error, because a much larger clone lies one nucleotide away. This rearrangement joins TRBV7-6 to TRBJ2-1; no clear D. CDR3 size: 12 residues. The germline V gene has CDR1 SGHVS and CDR2 FNYEAQ. V was trimmed by 5 bases and J by 8 bases, leaving 10 bases between them. The CDR3 DNA reads TGTGCCAGCAGCACCATCGGGTATGAGCAGTTCTTC. Residues: CASSTIGYEQFF.

V and J are TRBV13 and TRBJ1-3; tentatively, D is TRBD1 (5 bases). CDR3 size: 13 residues. Trimming cost V 4 bases and J 6 bases, with 10 bases left between them. Germline values: CDR1 PRHDT, CDR2 FYEKMQ (reference sequence). This CDR3 reads CASSSGKANTIYF. CDR3 nucleotide sequence: TGTGCCAGCAGCTCAGGGAAGGCAAACACCATATATTTT. The full variable domain, its missing parts supplied by reference TRBV13 and TRBJ1-3, is AAGVIQSPRHLIKEKRETATLKCYPIPRHDTVYWYQQGPGQDPQFLISFYEKMQSDKGSIPDRFSAQQFSDYHSELNMSSLELGDSALYFCASSSGKANTIYFGEGSWLTVV.

The genes are TRBV6-5 and TRBJ1-1; TRBD1 is a possible D gene (5 bases). Germline V CDR1 and CDR2: MNHEY, SVGAGI. The V gene lost 0 bases and the J gene lost 6 bases, with 14 bases spanning the gap. CDR3 size: 15 residues. The CDR3 spells CASSYSDTGDAEAFF. DNA of the CDR3: TGTGCCAGCAGTTACTCGGACACGGGGGACGCTGAAGCTTTCTTT.

V gene TRBV28 combines with J gene TRBJ1-2; 9 nucleotides align to TRBD1. CDR1 and CDR2 from the germline V gene are MDHEN and SYDVKM. CDR3 length equals 17 residues. V shed 7 bases and J 2 bases; nucleotides not matched to a gene: 14. The CDR3: CASTTGTGPSLNYGYTF. The CDR3 nucleotides read TGTGCCAGCACCACGGGGACAGGGCCCTCCTTGAACTATGGCTACACCTTC.

This chain joins TRBV5-5 and TRBJ2-7; 8 nucleotides line up with TRBD1. This CDR3 is built from 15 residues. Trimming at V came to 6 bases and at J to 0 bases, leaving 8 bases not matched to a gene. Germline V gene data show CDR1 as SGHKS and CDR2 as YYEKEE (reference sequence). The DNA of the CDR3 is TGTGCCAGCACCCTGTACGGACAGGGCTCCTACGAGCAGTACTTC. It translates to CASTLYGQGSYEQYF.

The J gene is TRBJ1-1, the V gene TRBV7-3, with TRBD1 matching over 7 bases. From germline, CDR1 is SGHTA and CDR2 FQGTGA. This CDR3 spans 15 amino acids. Germline trimming cut 3 bases from V and 0 bases from J; bases unmatched to any gene: 4. The chain's CDR3 is CASSFSGTVNTEAFF. As DNA, the CDR3 is TGTGCCAGCAGCTTCTCCGGGACAGTGAACACTGAAGCTTTCTTT.

This rearrangement joins TRBV19 to TRBJ2-3, with TRBD2 as a possible D gene (5 bases). Germline lookup yields CDR1 LNHDA and CDR2 SQIVND (reference sequence). This CDR3 has 19 amino acids. The ends were cut back, 4 bases at V and 0 bases at J, with 23 bases in the middle. The CDR3 DNA reads TGTGCCAGTAGTAACTACCAACAGTCGGCGGGCACAAGCACAGATACGCAGTATTTT. Amino acids: CASSNYQQSAGTSTDTQYF.

This clonotype has at least ten counts. A junction boundary mismatches the germline segment, possibly from a read error. The V gene is TRBV4-1, the J gene TRBJ2-1; possibly TRBD1 for D (6 bases). This CDR3 is built from 15 residues. Germline V gene data show CDR1 as MGHRA and CDR2 as YSYEKL. Here the CDR3 DNA reads TGTGCCAGCAGCCCTCAGGGGAGCTCCTACAATGAGCAGTTCTTC. It encodes CASSPQGSSYNEQFF.

The V and J genes are TRBV7-8 and TRBJ1-5; D uncertain. V lost 1 base, J lost 6 bases, and 4 bases lay in between. The CDR3 runs to 12 residues. Germline values: CDR1 SGHVS, CDR2 FQNEAQ. Here the CDR3 reads CASSLVLQPQHF. CDR3 coding DNA: TGTGCCAGCAGCTTAGTTCTTCAGCCCCAGCATTTT.

V gene TRBV4-1 combines with J gene TRBJ1-4; the D is unclear. The CDR3 runs to 16 residues. Germline V gives CDR1 MGHRA, CDR2 YSYEKL. Deletions cut 4 bases from V and 0 bases from J, with 12 bases between. The DNA for the CDR3 is TGCGCCAGCAGCCTCCCCCCCGCAGCAACTAATGAAAAACTGTTTTTT. Amino acid sequence: CASSLPPAATNEKLFF.

This clonotype was counted between two and nine times. The genes are TRBV12-3 or TRBV12-4 and TRBJ2-1; TRBD1 matches at 9 bases. V lost 3 bases and J lost 7; bases outside the gene matches: 4. This CDR3 has 14 residues. The CDR3 loop is CASSFGDRVNEQFF. The CDR3 DNA is TGTGCCAGCAGTTTCGGGGACAGGGTGAATGAGCAGTTCTTC.

This clonotype occurred many times. The rearrangement links TRBV7-2 to TRBJ2-5, with 8 bases identical to TRBD1. The CDR3 contains 16 residues. Trimming took 1 base from V and 1 from J; bases not matched to a gene: 5. Germline CDR1 and CDR2: SGHTA and FQGNSA. This CDR3 reads CASSLGETGAQETQYF. CDR3 nucleotides: TGTGCCAGCAGCTTAGGAGAGACAGGGGCCCAAGAGACCCAGTACTTC.

The rearrangement uses TRBV6-5 and TRBJ1-2, with D tentatively TRBD1 (5 bases). In germline, CDR1 is MNHEY, CDR2 SVGAGI. The ends were cut back, 6 bases at V and 8 bases at J, with 7 bases in the middle. The CDR3 covers 10 residues. In DNA, the CDR3 is TGTGCCAGCAGGACAGCCGGCTACACCTTC. It yields the protein CASRTAGYTF.

The rearrangement joins TRBV20-1 to TRBJ1-5, with 8 bases that match TRBD1. This CDR3 spans 15 amino acids. The V gene end was trimmed by 0 bases and the J gene end by 6 bases; junction bases not matched to a gene: 7. Looked up from germline, CDR1 is DFQATT and CDR2 is SNEGSKA (reference sequence). The CDR3 sequence: CSARDRLDRAQPQHF. The CDR3 DNA follows: TGCAGTGCTAGAGATCGGCTGGACAGGGCTCAGCCCCAGCATTTT.

This clonotype was counted between two and nine times. The chain links TRBV7-9 to TRBJ2-1, with TRBD1 matching over 12 bases. V trimming: 3 bases; J trimming: 6 bases; junction bases outside the gene matches: 6. The germline CDR1 and CDR2 sequences are SEHNR and FQNEAQ (reference sequence). CDR3 size: 16 residues. The CDR3 coding sequence is TGTGCCAGCAGCTTGGGACAGGGGGCGAGGGTCAATGAGCAGTTCTTC. Encoded protein: CASSLGQGARVNEQFF.

The sample holds a few counts of this clonotype. The chain joins TRBV7-6 to TRBJ2-1; D gene unclear. The CDR3 consists of 17 residues. Germline CDR1 and CDR2: SGHVS and FNYEAQ. Trimming removed 1 base at V and 5 bases at J, with 18 bases between. The chain's CDR3 is CASSLEIGSEENNEQFF. As DNA, the CDR3 is TGTGCCAGCAGCTTAGAGATAGGTTCCGAAGAGAACAATGAGCAGTTCTTC.

The chain recombines TRBV27 with TRBJ1-5; D is perhaps TRBD1 (6 bases). V was pared by 5 bases and J by 6 bases, with 17 bases between. The CDR3 runs 15 residues. Germline V gene sequence: CDR1 MNHEY, CDR2 SMNVEV (reference sequence). CDR3 region: CASSIRWGAGQPQHF. The CDR3 nucleotides are TGTGCCAGCAGTATCCGGTGGGGGGCAGGTCAGCCCCAGCATTTT.